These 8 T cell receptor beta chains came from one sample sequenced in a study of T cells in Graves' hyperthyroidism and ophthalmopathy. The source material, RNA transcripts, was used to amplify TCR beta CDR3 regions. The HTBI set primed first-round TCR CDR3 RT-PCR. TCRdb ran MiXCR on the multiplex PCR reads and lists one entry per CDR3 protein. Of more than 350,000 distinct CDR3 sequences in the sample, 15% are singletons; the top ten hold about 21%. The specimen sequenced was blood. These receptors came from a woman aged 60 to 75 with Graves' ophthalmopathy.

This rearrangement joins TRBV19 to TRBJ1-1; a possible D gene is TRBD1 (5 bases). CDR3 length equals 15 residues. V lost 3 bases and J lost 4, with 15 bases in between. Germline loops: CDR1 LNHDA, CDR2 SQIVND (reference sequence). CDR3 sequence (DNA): TGTGCCAGTAGTATCCTCAGGGCTTGGGGCACTGAAGCTTTCTTT. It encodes CASSILRAWGTEAFF.

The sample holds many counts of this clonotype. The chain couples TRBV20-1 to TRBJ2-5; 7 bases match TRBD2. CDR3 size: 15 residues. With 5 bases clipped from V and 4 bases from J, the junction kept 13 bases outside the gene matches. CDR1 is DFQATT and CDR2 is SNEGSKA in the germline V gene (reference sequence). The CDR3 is CSAPSGGRRGETQYF. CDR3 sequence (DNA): TGCAGTGCTCCTTCCGGCGGGAGACGAGGAGAGACCCAGTACTTC.

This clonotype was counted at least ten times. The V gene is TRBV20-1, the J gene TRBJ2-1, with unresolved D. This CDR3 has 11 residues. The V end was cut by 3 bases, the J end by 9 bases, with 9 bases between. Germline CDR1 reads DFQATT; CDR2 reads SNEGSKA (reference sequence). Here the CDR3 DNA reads TGCAGTGCTAGTGCTGTAGGTGAGCAGTTCTTC. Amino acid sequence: CSASAVGEQFF.

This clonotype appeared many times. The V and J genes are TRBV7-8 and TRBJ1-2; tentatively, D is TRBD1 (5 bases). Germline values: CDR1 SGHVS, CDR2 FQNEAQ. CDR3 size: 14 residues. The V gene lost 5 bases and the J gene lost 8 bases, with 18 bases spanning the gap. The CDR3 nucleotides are TGTGCCAGCAGCGCTTTCGGGGCAGGAGGGGGCTACACCTTC. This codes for CASSAFGAGGGYTF.

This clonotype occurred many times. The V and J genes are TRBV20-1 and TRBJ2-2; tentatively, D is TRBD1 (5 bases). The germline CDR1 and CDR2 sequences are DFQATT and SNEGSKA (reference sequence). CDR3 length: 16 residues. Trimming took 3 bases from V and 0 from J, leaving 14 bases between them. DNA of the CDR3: TGCAGTGCTAGGAGGCAACAGGCCCCGAACACCGGGGAGCTGTTTTTT. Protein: CSARRQQAPNTGELFF.

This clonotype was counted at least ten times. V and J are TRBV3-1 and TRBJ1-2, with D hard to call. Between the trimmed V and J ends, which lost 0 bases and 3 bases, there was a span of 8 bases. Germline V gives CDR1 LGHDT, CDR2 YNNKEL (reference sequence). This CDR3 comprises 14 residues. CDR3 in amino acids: CASSQEADYYGYTF. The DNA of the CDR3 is TGTGCCAGCAGCCAAGAGGCAGACTACTATGGCTACACCTTC.

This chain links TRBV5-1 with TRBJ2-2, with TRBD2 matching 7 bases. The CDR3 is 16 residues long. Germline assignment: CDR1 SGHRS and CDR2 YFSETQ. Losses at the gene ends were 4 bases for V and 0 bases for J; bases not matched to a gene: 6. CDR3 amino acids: CASSPWSGTNTGELFF. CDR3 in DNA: TGCGCCAGCAGCCCCTGGAGCGGGACGAACACCGGGGAGCTGTTTTTT.

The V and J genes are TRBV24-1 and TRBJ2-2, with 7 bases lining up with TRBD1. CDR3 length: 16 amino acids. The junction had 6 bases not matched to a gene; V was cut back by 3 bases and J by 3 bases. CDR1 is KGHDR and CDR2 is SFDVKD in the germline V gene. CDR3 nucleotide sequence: TGTGCCACCAGTGATCTCCGACAGGGACACACCGGGGAGCTGTTTTTT. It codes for CATSDLRQGHTGELFF.